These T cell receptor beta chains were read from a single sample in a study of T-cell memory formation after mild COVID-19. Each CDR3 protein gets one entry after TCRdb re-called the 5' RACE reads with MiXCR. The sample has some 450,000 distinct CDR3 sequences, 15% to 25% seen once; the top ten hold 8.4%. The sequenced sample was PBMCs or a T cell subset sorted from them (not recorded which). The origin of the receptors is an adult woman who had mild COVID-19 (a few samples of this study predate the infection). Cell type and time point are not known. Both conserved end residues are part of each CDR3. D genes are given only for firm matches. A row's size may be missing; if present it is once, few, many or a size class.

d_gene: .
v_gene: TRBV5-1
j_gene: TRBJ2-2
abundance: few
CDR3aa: CASSLVGTGNTGELFF
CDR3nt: TGCGCCAGCAGCTTGGTGGGGACTGGGAACACCGGGGAGCTGTTTTTT

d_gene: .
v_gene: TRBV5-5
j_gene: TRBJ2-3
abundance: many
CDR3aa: CASSWDWLSTDTQYF
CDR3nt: TGTGCCAGCAGCTGGGACTGGCTTTCCACAGATACGCAGTATTTT

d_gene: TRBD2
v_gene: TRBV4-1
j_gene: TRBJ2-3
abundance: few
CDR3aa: CASSQVSLAGLVDTQYF
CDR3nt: TGCGCCAGCAGCCAAGTGTCCTTAGCGGGGCTAGTAGATACGCAGTATTTT

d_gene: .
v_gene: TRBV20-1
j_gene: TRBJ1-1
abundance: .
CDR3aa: CSSRGRNPLMNTEAFF
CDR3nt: TGCAGCTCCCGAGGCAGGAACCCTCTAATGAACACTGAAGCTTTCTTT

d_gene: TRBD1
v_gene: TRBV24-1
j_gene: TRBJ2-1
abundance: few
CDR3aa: CATAGPGQGNEQFF
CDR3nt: TGTGCCACCGCGGGACCGGGACAGGGTAATGAGCAGTTCTTC

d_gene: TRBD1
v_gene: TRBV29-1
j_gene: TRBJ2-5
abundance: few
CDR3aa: CSVPGTGERETQYF
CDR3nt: TGCAGCGTCCCCGGGACAGGGGAAAGGGAGACCCAGTACTTC

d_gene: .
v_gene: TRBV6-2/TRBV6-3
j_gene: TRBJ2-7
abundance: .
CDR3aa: CASSSGRVLDYEQYF
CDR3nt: TGTGCCAGCAGTTCCGGTCGGGTCCTTGACTACGAGCAGTACTTC

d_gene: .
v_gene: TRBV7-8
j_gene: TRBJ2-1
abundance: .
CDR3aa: CASSFPRREQFF
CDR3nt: TGTGCCAGCAGCTTCCCCAGACGGGAGCAGTTCTTC

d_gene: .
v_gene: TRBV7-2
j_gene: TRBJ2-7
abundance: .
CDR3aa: CASSSQGAKSNSYEQYF
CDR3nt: TGTGCCAGCAGCTCCCAGGGTGCCAAATCGAACTCCTACGAGCAGTACTTC

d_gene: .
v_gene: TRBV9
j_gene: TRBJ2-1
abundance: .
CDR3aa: CASSVLGRGGEGEQFF
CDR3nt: TGTGCCAGCAGCGTATTAGGCCGTGGGGGTGAGGGTGAGCAGTTCTTC

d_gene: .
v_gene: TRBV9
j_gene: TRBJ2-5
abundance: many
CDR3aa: CASSVGGQPAQETQYF
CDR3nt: TGTGCCAGCAGCGTGGGGGGGCAGCCCGCCCAAGAGACCCAGTACTTC

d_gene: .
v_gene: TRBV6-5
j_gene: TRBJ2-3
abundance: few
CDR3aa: CASSYSSGRKGFGPGADTQYF
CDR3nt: TGTGCCAGCAGTTACTCGAGTGGGAGGAAAGGGTTTGGGCCCGGGGCAGATACGCAGTATTTT

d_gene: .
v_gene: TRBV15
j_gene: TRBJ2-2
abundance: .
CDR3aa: CATSSRQGGSGELFF
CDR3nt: TGTGCCACCAGCAGCCGGCAGGGTGGTAGCGGGGAGCTGTTTTTT

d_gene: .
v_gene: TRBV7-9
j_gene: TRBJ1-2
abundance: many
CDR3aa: CASSKLAGQEFYGYTF
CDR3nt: TGTGCCAGCAGCAAACTTGCAGGGCAAGAATTCTATGGCTACACCTTC

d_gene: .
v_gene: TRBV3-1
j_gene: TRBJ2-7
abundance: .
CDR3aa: CASSQRGSYEQYF
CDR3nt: TGTGCCAGCAGCCAGCGGGGCTCCTACGAGCAGTACTTC

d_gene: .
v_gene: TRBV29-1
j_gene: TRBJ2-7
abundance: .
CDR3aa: CSAKTASYEQYF
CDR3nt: TGCAGCGCAAAGACAGCCTCCTACGAGCAGTACTTC

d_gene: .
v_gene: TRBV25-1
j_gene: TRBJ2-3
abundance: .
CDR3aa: CASQDSADTQYF
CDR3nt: TGTGCCAGCCAGGACAGTGCAGATACGCAGTATTTT

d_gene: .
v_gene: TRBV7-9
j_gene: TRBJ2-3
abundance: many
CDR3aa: CASSLVTGTDTQYF
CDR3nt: TGTGCCAGCAGCTTAGTCACCGGGACAGATACGCAGTATTTT

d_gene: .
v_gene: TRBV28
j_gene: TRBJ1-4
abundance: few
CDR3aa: CASTHSATNEKLFF
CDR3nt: TGTGCCAGCACCCACAGTGCAACTAATGAAAAACTGTTTTTT

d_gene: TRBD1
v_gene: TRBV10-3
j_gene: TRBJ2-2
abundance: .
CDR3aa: CAILGQGATGELFF
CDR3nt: TGTGCCATATTGGGACAGGGGGCGACCGGGGAGCTGTTTTTT

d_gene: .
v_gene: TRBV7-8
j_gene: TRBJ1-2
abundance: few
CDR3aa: CASSLGQGSYYGYTF
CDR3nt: TGTGCCAGCAGCTTAGGGCAGGGGAGCTACTATGGCTACACCTTC

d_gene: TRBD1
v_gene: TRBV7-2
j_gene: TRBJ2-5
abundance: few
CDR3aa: CASSKEPTGAAGTQYF
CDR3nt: TGTGCCAGCAGCAAAGAACCGACAGGGGCGGCGGGGACCCAGTACTTC

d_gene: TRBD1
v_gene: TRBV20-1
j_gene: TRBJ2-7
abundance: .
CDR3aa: CSATGTENYEQYF
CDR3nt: TGCAGTGCTACCGGGACAGAAAACTACGAGCAGTACTTC

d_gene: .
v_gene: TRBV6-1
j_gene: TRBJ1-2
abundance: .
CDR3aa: CASSDLPHYGYTF
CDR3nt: TGTGCCAGCAGTGATCTCCCACACTATGGCTACACCTTC

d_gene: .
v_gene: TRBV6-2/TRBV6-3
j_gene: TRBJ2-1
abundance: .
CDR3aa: CASSKRYSYNEQFF
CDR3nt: TGTGCCAGCAGTAAGAGGTACTCCTACAATGAGCAGTTCTTC

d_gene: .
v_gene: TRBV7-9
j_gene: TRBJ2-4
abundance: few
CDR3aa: CASSLTRDRDIQYF
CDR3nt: TGTGCCAGCAGCTTGACTAGGGATCGTGACATTCAGTACTTC

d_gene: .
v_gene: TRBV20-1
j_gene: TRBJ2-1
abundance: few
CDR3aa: CSAPTGRMSSYNEQFF
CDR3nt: TGCAGTGCACCGACCGGACGGATGAGCTCCTACAATGAGCAGTTCTTC

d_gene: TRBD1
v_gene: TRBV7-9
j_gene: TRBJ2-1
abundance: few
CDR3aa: CASSQDRAINEQFF
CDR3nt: TGTGCCAGCAGTCAGGACAGGGCAATCAATGAGCAGTTCTTC

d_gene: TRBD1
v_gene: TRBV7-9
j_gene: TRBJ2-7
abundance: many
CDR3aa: CASSFPGQTYEQYF
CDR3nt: TGTGCCAGCAGCTTCCCGGGACAGACCTACGAGCAGTACTTC

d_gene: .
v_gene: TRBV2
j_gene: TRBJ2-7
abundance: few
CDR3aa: CASKVGSPYEQYF
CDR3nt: TGTGCCAGCAAGGTTGGCTCTCCCTACGAGCAGTACTTC

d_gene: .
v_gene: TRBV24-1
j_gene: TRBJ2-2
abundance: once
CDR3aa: CATSEMGNTGELFF
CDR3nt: TGTGCCACCAGTGAAATGGGAAACACCGGGGAGCTGTTTTTT

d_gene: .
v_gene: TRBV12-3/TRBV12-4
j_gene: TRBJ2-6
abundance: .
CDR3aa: CASTPGGSGANVLTF
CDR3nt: TGTGCCAGCACCCCGGGTGGCTCTGGGGCCAACGTCCTGACTTTC

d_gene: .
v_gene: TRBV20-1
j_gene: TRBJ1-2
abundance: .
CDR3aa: CSASGGLDYGYTF
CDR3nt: TGCAGTGCTAGTGGGGGGCTGGACTATGGCTACACCTTC

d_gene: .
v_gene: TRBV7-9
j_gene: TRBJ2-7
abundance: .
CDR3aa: CASSLDRIQYF
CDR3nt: TGTGCCAGCAGCTTGGACAGAATCCAGTACTTC

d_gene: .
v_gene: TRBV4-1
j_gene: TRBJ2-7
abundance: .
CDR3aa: CASSQEASVYEQYF
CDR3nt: TGCGCCAGCAGCCAAGAAGCGTCCGTCTATGAGCAGTACTTC

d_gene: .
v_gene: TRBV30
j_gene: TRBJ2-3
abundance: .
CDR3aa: CAWTLTGTSTDTQYF
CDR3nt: TGTGCCTGGACCCTAACAGGGACTAGCACAGATACGCAGTATTTT

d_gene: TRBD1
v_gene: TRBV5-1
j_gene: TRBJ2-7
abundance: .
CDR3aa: CASSWTGDFYEQYF
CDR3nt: TGCGCCAGCAGCTGGACAGGAGACTTCTACGAGCAGTACTTC

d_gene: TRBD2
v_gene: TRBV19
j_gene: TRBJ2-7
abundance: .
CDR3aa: CASSILAGEIYEQYF
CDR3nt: TGTGCCAGTAGTATACTAGCGGGAGAGATCTACGAGCAGTACTTC

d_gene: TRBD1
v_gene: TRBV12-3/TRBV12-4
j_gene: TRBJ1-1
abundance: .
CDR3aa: CASRVGQGNTEAFF
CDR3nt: TGTGCCAGCAGAGTGGGACAGGGGAACACTGAAGCTTTCTTT

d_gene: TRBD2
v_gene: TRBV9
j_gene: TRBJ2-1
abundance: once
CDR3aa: CASSGTSGRMRSYNEQFF
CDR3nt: TGTGCCAGCAGCGGGACTAGCGGGAGGATGAGGTCCTACAATGAGCAGTTCTTC

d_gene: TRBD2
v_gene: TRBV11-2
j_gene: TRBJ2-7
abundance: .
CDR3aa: CASTRGGSSYEQYF
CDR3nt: TGTGCCAGCACCCGGGGGGGTTCCTCCTACGAGCAGTACTTC

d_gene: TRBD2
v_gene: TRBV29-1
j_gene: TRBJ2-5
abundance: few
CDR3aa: CSVTPSGGGIETQYF
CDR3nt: TGCAGCGTTACCCCCTCGGGGGGTGGAATAGAGACCCAGTACTTC

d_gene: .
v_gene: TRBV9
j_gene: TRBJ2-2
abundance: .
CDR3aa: CASSVALSGGAETGELFF
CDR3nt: TGTGCCAGCAGCGTAGCTCTGTCTGGGGGTGCGGAAACCGGGGAGCTGTTTTTT

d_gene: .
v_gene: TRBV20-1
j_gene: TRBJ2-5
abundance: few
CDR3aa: CSASRARQDGTQYF
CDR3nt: TGCAGTGCTAGCCGGGCTAGGCAAGACGGGACCCAGTACTTC

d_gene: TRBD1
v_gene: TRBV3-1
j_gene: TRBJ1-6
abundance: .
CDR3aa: CASSRTGVDSPLHF
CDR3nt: TGTGCCAGCAGCCGGACAGGGGTTGATTCACCCCTCCACTTT

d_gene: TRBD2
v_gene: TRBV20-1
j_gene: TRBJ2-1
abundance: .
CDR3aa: CSARDYGLAGINEQFF
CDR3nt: TGCAGTGCTAGAGATTACGGGCTAGCGGGAATAAATGAGCAGTTCTTC

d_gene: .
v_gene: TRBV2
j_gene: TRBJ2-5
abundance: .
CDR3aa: CASDKGVETQYF
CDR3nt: TGTGCCAGCGACAAGGGTGTAGAGACCCAGTACTTC

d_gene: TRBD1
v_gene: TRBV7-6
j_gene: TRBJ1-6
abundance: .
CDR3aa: CASSHPGTGGNLHF
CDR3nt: TGTGCCAGCAGCCATCCCGGGACAGGGGGCAACCTCCACTTT

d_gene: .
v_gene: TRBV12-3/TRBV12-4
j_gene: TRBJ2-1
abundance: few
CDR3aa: CAIQFGARRGF
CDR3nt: TGTGCCATCCAGTTTGGGGCCAGAAGGGGCTTC